This passage covers 17 T cell receptor beta chains from one sample sequenced in a study of shared T cell receptors in the human thymus. Sequenced by immunoSEQ multiplex PCR; TCRdb stores in-frame clones only, minus some. The sample holds hundreds of thousands of clones; approximately 87% are singletons and the top ten take 0.0095% to 0.011%. Another study also made use of these data, one on human thymus T cells.

The specimen was thymocytes. Receptors originate from a boy under two years old with a congenital heart defect.

This clone was picked up one time. The chain recombines TRBV20-1 with TRBJ2-2; D gene ambiguous. Germline CDR1 is DFQATT and CDR2 is SNEGSKA (reference sequence). V lost 3 bases and J 6 bases, leaving 5 bases between the germline ends. This CDR3 contains 11 residues. The CDR3 spells CSASRAGELFF. The CDR3 DNA is TGCAGTGCTAGCCGCGCCGGGGAGCTGTTTTTT.

The rearrangement links TRBV4-2 to TRBJ2-7; the D is unclear. The V end was cut by 1 base, the J end by 0 bases, with 13 bases between. The germline CDR1 and CDR2 sequences are LGHNA and YNFKEQ. This CDR3 has 16 amino acids. CDR3 nucleotides: TGTGCCAGCAGCCAAGCGACGAGGTCCCCCTCCTACGAGCAGTACTTC. It encodes CASSQATRSPSYEQYF.

In this sample, this clone turned up once. J is TRBJ1-1 and V is TRBV6-6, with 9 bases matching TRBD1. V lost 0 bases to trimming and J lost 3 bases; unmatched junction nucleotides: 5. Germline CDR1 MNHNY, CDR2 SVGAGI (reference sequence). The CDR3 contains 16 residues. DNA of the CDR3: TGTGCCAGCAGTTACTCGAAGGGACAGGGAGACACTGAAGCTTTCTTT. Encoded protein: CASSYSKGQGDTEAFF.

The chain has TRBV5-6 and TRBJ2-7, with 7 nucleotides matching TRBD1. CDR1 and CDR2 from the germline V gene are SGHDT and YYEEEE. The CDR3 consists of 12 residues. V gave up 4 bases and J gave up 7 bases; unmatched junction bases: 5. The CDR3 DNA sequence: TGTGCCAGCAGCCCCCACAGGGGAGAGCAGTACTTC. The encoded protein is CASSPHRGEQYF.

V and J are TRBV4-1 and TRBJ1-5, with TRBD1 as a possible D gene (6 bases). The CDR3 runs to 18 residues. Trimming took 0 bases from V and 7 from J, leaving 22 bases between them. Germline V gene data show CDR1 as MGHRA and CDR2 as YSYEKL. CDR3 DNA sequence: TGCGCCAGCAGCCAAGAGTTTTCTATCGGGGGGCGAGGACAGCCCCAGCATTTT. Its translation is CASSQEFSIGGRGQPQHF.

This chain connects TRBV28 to TRBJ1-2; TRBD1 aligns across 10 bases. Germline V gene sequence: CDR1 MDHEN, CDR2 SYDVKM. J lost 8 bases, V lost 1 base, and 7 bases had no gene match. CDR3 size: 15 residues. CDR3 protein: CASSLLGTGAGGYTF. The CDR3 nucleotides read TGTGCCAGCAGTTTATTAGGGACAGGGGCTGGAGGCTACACCTTC.

The chain employs TRBV11-2 and TRBJ2-7; the D gene is possibly TRBD1 (5 bases). This CDR3 comprises 14 residues. The germline V gene has CDR1 SGHAT and CDR2 FQNNGV. The germline V and J ends were trimmed by 1 base and 3 bases, with 10 bases remaining between them. The CDR3, as DNA: TGTGCCAGCAGCTTAGGACAGATCCGCTACGAGCAGTACTTC. Translating it yields CASSLGQIRYEQYF.

The chain employs TRBV10-1 and TRBJ1-1; D is possibly TRBD1 (5 bases). This CDR3 has 13 amino acids. The V and J ends lost 4 bases and 3 bases respectively, with 9 bases between them. CDR1 is WNHNN and CDR2 is SYGVQD in the germline V gene (reference sequence). CDR3 region: CASSGGRDTEAFF. Here the CDR3 DNA reads TGCGCCAGCAGTGGGGGCCGGGACACTGAAGCTTTCTTT.

The chain couples TRBV14 to TRBJ2-5; 11 bases are a match to TRBD1. The junction had 7 bases not matched to a gene; V was cut back by 2 bases and J by 5 bases. The CDR3 runs to 16 residues. Germline V CDR1 and CDR2: SGHDN, FVKESK. The CDR3 DNA reads TGTGCCAGCAGCCAACCGGGACAGGGGGTGGGGGAGACCCAGTACTTC. As protein: CASSQPGQGVGETQYF.

The rearrangement joins TRBV11-2 to TRBJ2-7; 7 bases match TRBD1. Germline V lookup: CDR1 SGHAT, CDR2 FQNNGV. V shed 1 base and J 6 bases; nucleotides not matched to a gene: 18. The CDR3 is 18 residues long. The DNA for the CDR3 is TGTGCCAGCAGCTTAGTAGAGGCTCAGGGACAGACCCGTCGCGAGCAGTACTTC. Translation gives CASSLVEAQGQTRREQYF.

The CDR3 sequence: CASSAQRTSGPDEQYF. In DNA, the CDR3 is TGTGCCAGCAGCGCCCAACGGACTAGCGGGCCAGACGAGCAGTACTTC. This sequence joins TRBV27 and TRBJ2-7, with 11 bases fitting TRBD2. The germline CDR1 and CDR2 sequences are MNHEY and SMNVEV (reference sequence). After removal of 6 bases from V and 5 bases from J, the junction contained 12 bases not matched to a gene. This CDR3 has 16 residues.

The rearrangement uses TRBV29-1 and TRBJ2-1; D is possibly TRBD2 (6 bases). In germline, CDR1 is SQVTM, CDR2 ANQGSEA. V was clipped by 5 bases and J by 4 bases, with 27 bases between them. The CDR3 runs 18 residues. As DNA, the CDR3 is TGCAGCGTTTACGAACCCCAGAAGGGAACTAGCTGTTACAATGAGCAGTTCTTC. Its protein product is CSVYEPQKGTSCYNEQFF.

This chain connects TRBV19 to TRBJ2-2; D unresolved. The CDR3 extends over 16 amino acids. From germline, CDR1 is LNHDA and CDR2 SQIVND (reference sequence). Deletions cut 3 bases from V and 3 bases from J, with 14 bases between. The CDR3, as DNA: TGTGCCAGTAGTATTGGTAGGAGAACCTACACCGGGGAGCTGTTTTTT. This sequence encodes CASSIGRRTYTGELFF. Together with reference TRBV19 and TRBJ2-2, the CDR3 gives the full variable domain: DGGITQSPKYLFRKEGQNVTLSCEQNLNHDAMYWYRQDPGQGLRLIYYSQIVNDFQKGDIAEGYSVSREKKESFPLTVTSAQKNPTAFYLCASSIGRRTYTGELFFGEGSRLTVL.

The chain uses TRBV30 and TRBJ2-7; 11 bases align to TRBD2. This CDR3 region has 18 residues. After removal of 0 bases from V and 2 bases from J, the junction contained 12 bases not matched to a gene. Germline CDR1 is GTSNPN and CDR2 is SVGIG (reference sequence). The CDR3 region is CAWSVRSSGRIYAYEQYF. The CDR3, as DNA: TGTGCCTGGAGTGTACGATCTAGCGGGAGGATATACGCCTACGAGCAGTACTTC.

V usage is TRBV27 and J usage is TRBJ2-7; D is possibly TRBD2 (6 bases). Trimming stripped 9 bases from V and 0 bases from J, with 15 bases between. CDR1 and CDR2 from the germline V gene are MNHEY and SMNVEV (reference sequence). This CDR3 region has 14 residues. As DNA, the CDR3 is TGTGCCAGTGCTAAGTCCGGGGGCTCCTACGAGCAGTACTTC. This sequence encodes CASAKSGGSYEQYF.

The V gene is TRBV15, the J gene TRBJ1-3; D uncertain. The CDR3 length is 14 residues. The V gene lost 6 bases and the J gene lost 0 bases, with 9 bases spanning the gap. Germline loops: CDR1 LNHNV, CDR2 YYDKDF (reference sequence). In DNA, the CDR3 is TGTGCCACCAGAGAGGTCGCCTCTGGAAACACCATATATTTT. This codes for CATREVASGNTIYF.

The rearrangement links TRBV5-5 to TRBJ1-2, with D unresolved. Trimming pared 6 bases from V and 0 bases from J, leaving 24 bases between. Germline assignment: CDR1 SGHKS and CDR2 YYEKEE (reference sequence). This CDR3 has 18 amino acids. The CDR3 DNA reads TGTGCCAGCACCGACCGGAAGGTGAGCAGCGGAGCTAACTATGGCTACACCTTC. It specifies CASTDRKVSSGANYGYTF.